This T cell receptor (beta chain) was observed in a study of cytomegalovirus exposure and HLA in healthy donors (dated by TCRdb to about 2017). About the study as a whole: The roughly 670 repertoires of the first cohort and the roughly 120 validation repertoires were produced on the same platform, according to a later analysis. The study aimed to test whether signatures of past pathogen exposure could be identified by cataloging public T cell receptors. In addition to the first cohort of 650 to 800 subjects, a separate validation cohort of approximately 120 different subjects was used. To predict cytomegalovirus infection status, the study brought together high-throughput TCR immunosequencing, statistical association of individual TCRs with disease status, and machine learning.

A distance of 9 bases separates the germline ends of V and J, which lose 0 bases and 3 bases respectively. CDR1 and CDR2 are read off the germline V gene as SGHDN and FVKESK. The cysteine opens and the phenylalanine closes a CDR3 of 14 amino acids. The retained sequence is limited to the CDR3, 42 bases, with the frame set at the first base. Library construction relied on the immunoSEQ multiplex PCR assay. On the study's bioinformatics: To diagnose cytomegalovirus status from the catalog of TCR beta chain sequences, a statistical classification framework was built. TCRdb mirrors the immuneACCESS table, restricted to in-frame sequences. Some clones are absent from its copies; in checked studies, under half trace to an unresolved V gene, and the reason for the others is unknown. Clone size and the V and J calls come from that table; the DNA yielded D and trimming. Here the sample has 150,000 to 200,000 clones; over 65% occur a single time. The top ten hold less than 9% of the sample.

Donors formed part of the validation cohort, which comprised 120 subjects and was distinct from the first cohort of 666 subjects. What the research found in general, with its limitations: In vitro tests confirmed that a few of the cytomegalovirus-associated TCR beta chains recognize cytomegalovirus antigens. The classifier was reported to diagnose cytomegalovirus status with high specificity and sensitivity in both the original and validation cohorts. A later analysis lacked HLA typing for the validation cohort, so it scored co-occurrence in that cohort across all 110 or so repertoires. The study listed 170 or so TCR beta chains as associated with cytomegalovirus. Most TCR sequences were observed very rarely across donors, whereas some public TCRs were present in many individuals. Subsequent analysis determined that TCRs grouped into clusters in the first cohort also showed a tendency toward co-occurrence across the 120 or so validation repertoires, and roughly 95% of cluster scores exceeded 0. According to the authors, the approach could potentially be generalized to other disease states and immunological phenotypes.

As to this clone: Its target antigen remains unknown. It has no much larger one-base neighbor in the sample; base qualities were not kept.

The sequence joins TRBV14 to TRBJ2-7; no D segment can be confidently identified. The receptor comes from a man in his late teens or twenties in good health and CMV-seropositive. Input material: PBMCs. The sequenced DNA: TGTGCCAGCAGCCAAGATTTGACTCTCTACGAGCAGTACTTC. This gives the protein CASSQDLTLYEQYF.